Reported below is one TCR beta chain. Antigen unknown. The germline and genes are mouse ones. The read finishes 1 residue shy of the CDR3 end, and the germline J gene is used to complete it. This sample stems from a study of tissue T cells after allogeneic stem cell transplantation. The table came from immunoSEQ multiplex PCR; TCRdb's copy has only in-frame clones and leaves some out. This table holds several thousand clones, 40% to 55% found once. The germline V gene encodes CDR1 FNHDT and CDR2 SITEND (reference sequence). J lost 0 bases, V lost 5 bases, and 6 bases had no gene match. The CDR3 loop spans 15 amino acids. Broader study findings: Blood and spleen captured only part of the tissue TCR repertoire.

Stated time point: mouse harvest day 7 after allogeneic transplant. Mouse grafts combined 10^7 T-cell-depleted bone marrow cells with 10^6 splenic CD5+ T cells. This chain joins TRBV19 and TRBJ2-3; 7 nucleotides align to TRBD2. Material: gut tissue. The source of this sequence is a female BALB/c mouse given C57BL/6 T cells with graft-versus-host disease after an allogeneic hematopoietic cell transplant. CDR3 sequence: CASSPGGGSAETLYF. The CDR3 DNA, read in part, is TGTGCCAGCAGCCCTGGGGGAGGGAGTGCAGAAACGCTGTAT.